This T cell receptor (beta chain) is drawn from a study of cytomegalovirus exposure and HLA in healthy donors. Study-level findings and limits: A later analysis reportedly found that, within productive TCRs, an Asian-associated ancestry cluster had fewer N-insertions than the mean observed across the 666 donors. About 90% or about 30% of the time was how often most TCR beta V segments were productive, according to an earlier analysis. For most TCR sequences rarity was the rule, although some public TCRs occurred in many donors.

The study ran its PCR with 60 Vbeta and 13 Jbeta primers. The repertoire was sequenced with immunoSEQ multiplex PCR; TCRdb's copy has only in-frame clones and lacks some. The data show some 200,000 clones, around 73% seen once. Remarks on this clone: Its antigen is undetermined.

CDR1 is SGHAT and CDR2 is FQNNGV in the germline V gene. CDR3 length: 15 residues. Trimming took 5 bases from V and 0 from J, leaving 12 bases between them. This chain connects TRBV11-2 to TRBJ2-3; D possibly corresponds to TRBD1 (5 bases). The source is a woman in her 30s in good health and CMV-seronegative. Specimen: PBMCs. CDR3: CASSLYGHSTDTQYF. In DNA form, the CDR3 reads TGTGCCAGCAGCCTCTACGGACATAGCACAGATACGCAGTATTTT.